This record looks at one TCR beta chain sequence and its context. Its antigen is currently unknown. The CDR3 is 15 residues long. Per the germline V gene, CDR1 is MNHNY and CDR2 is SVGAGI (reference sequence). V lost 7 bases and J lost 5, with 21 bases in between. This sample is drawn from a study of post-analysis software for immune sequencing data. Study observations and caveats: A few TRBV segments occurring more often in patients than controls included TRBV5-6, TRBV5-1 and TRBV20-1.

Incorporated into the TCR beta cDNA libraries were unique molecular identifiers, which served to reduce PCR and sequencing biases. MiXCR was run by TCRdb on the PCR reads, yielding one entry per CDR3 protein. This sample carries more than 450,000 distinct CDR3 sequences, around 47% of them seen once, and the ten largest clones take under 2%. V is TRBV6-6 and J is TRBJ2-7; perhaps TRBD2 as D (6 bases). The receptor's source is a girl between 5 and 17 years old with multiple sclerosis. The source material was blood. CDR3 sequence: CASTYRAKEGNEQYF. For the CDR3, the DNA is TGTGCCAGCACCTATCGGGCCAAGGAGGGGAACGAGCAGTACTTC.